The 4 T cell receptor beta chains listed next were all sequenced from one sample in a study of T cell responses to AZD1222 COVID-19 vaccine. The method was immunoSEQ multiplex PCR; TCRdb's version includes in-frame clones alone and lacks a portion of them. The repertoire holds under 300,000 clones, about 92% seen once, with around 0.5% in the top ten. Sequences were derived from peripheral blood, sampled on day 0 of AZD1222 vaccination. The receptor source for this set is an adult in good health.

The chain joins TRBV5-1 to TRBJ2-1, with TRBD2 matching over 8 bases. The CDR3 is made up of 15 amino acids. V shed 4 bases, J shed 6 bases, and the junction held 9 bases outside the gene matches. CDR1 and CDR2 from the germline V gene are SGHRS and YFSETQ. The CDR3 spells CASSLGTSQGNEQFF. In DNA form, the CDR3 reads TGCGCCAGCAGCCTGGGGACTAGTCAGGGCAATGAGCAGTTCTTC.

The J gene is TRBJ2-2, the V gene TRBV9, with TRBD2 identical over 7 bases. This CDR3 has 16 amino acids. Looked up from germline, CDR1 is SGDLS and CDR2 is YYNGEE. V lost 4 bases to trimming and J lost 2 bases; unmatched junction nucleotides: 8. CDR3 nucleotide sequence: TGTGCCAGCAGCTCAGCGGGACTACCCAACACCGGGGAGCTGTTTTTT. Amino acids: CASSSAGLPNTGELFF.

The gene calls are TRBV19 and TRBJ2-7; TRBD1 is a possible D gene (5 bases). The CDR3 is 13 residues long. Germline loops: CDR1 LNHDA, CDR2 SQIVND (reference sequence). Trimming removed 5 bases at V and 2 bases at J, with 10 bases between. The CDR3 protein is CASSFGQTYEQYF. CDR3 DNA sequence: TGTGCCAGTAGTTTTGGACAAACCTACGAGCAGTACTTC.

This chain uses TRBV10-3 with TRBJ1-1, with D perhaps matching TRBD1 (5 bases). CDR1 and CDR2 from the germline V gene are ENHRY and SYGVKD. The CDR3 has 13 residues. The V end lost 3 bases, the J end lost 8 bases, and 13 bases lay between the germline ends. The CDR3: CAISESGPVEAFF. DNA for the CDR3: TGTGCCATCAGTGAATCAGGGCCGGTGGAAGCTTTCTTT.